This TCR beta chain was found in a study of identical twins. Overall study results and limits: Weaker excess sharing between twins was seen in beta out-of-frame sequences. Memory repertoires lacked the insertion deficit that abundant cord blood beta clonotypes showed. Monozygotic twins shared more out-of-frame TCR alpha than recombination models predicted.

Details on this clonotype: Its antigen remains unidentified.

A universal primer binding site was introduced by template switching. The final cDNA contained unique molecular identifiers. TCRdb reanalysed the 5' RACE reads using MiXCR and keeps one entry per CDR3 protein. The repertoire holds about 720,000 distinct CDR3 sequences, with 8.5% to 9.5% as singletons. This same sample was also taken into another study, of yellow fever vaccine responses in identical twins.

This sequence was found in a woman aged 18-29 years in good health. The sequenced sample consisted of PBMCs.

CDR3 coding DNA: TGTGCCAGCAGTTTCTCCACCAGGGGGTCGGATGAAAAACTGTTTTTT. It translates to CASSFSTRGSDEKLFF. The chain links TRBV28 to TRBJ1-4, with 7 positions matching TRBD1. Germline V gives CDR1 MDHEN, CDR2 SYDVKM. The ends lost 3 bases at V and 6 bases at J; junction bases unmatched: 10. The CDR3 runs to 16 residues. The whole variable domain, remainder taken from reference TRBV28 and TRBJ1-4, is DVKVTQSSRYLVKRTGEKVFLECVQDMDHENMFWYRQDPGLGLRLIYFSYDVKMKEKGDIPEGYSVSREKKERFSLILESASTNQTSMYLCASSFSTRGSDEKLFFGSGTQLSVL.